This is a list of T cell receptor beta chains from one sample in a study of molecular identifiers for immune sequencing clone quantification. One entry per CDR3 protein, called by TCRdb with MiXCR from the PCR reads. The sample consists of some 590,000 distinct CDR3 sequences, roughly 25% of them appearing once. The source material was naive CD8+ T cells from blood, with Jurkat cell RNA spiked in. The receptors were gathered from a human donor in good health. Some libraries in this study had Jurkat cell RNA spiked in. Both conserved end residues are part of each CDR3. The D gene is left open where the match is weak. Clone size appears in some rows only: once, few, many, or a class for an expanded clone.

size	J	V	length	D	DNA	CDR3
.	TRBJ1-6	TRBV4-3	15	.	TGCGCCAGCAGCCAAGTCTACAGGGAGTATCCACCCCTCCACTTT	CASSQVYREYPPLHF
few	TRBJ2-3	TRBV5-8	16	.	TGTGCCAGCAGCTTGGGTATCCGGCCCCCCACAGATACGCAGTATTTT	CASSLGIRPPTDTQYF
many	TRBJ2-1	TRBV6-5	15	TRBD1	TGTGCCAGCAGTTCCTCGGGACAGCCGTACAATGAGCAGTTCTTC	CASSSSGQPYNEQFF
few	TRBJ2-1	TRBV11-2	18	.	TGTGCCAGCAGCCCCGGAGGGGCAGGGGCAATGTCCTACAATGAGCAGTTCTTC	CASSPGGAGAMSYNEQFF
many	TRBJ1-1	TRBV7-2	15	.	TGTGCCAGCAGCTTAGCCAGCAGCCTGAACACTGAAGCTTTCTTT	CASSLASSLNTEAFF
.	TRBJ2-7	TRBV6-1	10	.	TGTGCCAGCAGTATCCGAGGGCAGTACTTC	CASSIRGQYF
many	TRBJ1-5	TRBV6-6	13	.	TGTGCCAGCAATAAACGGGCTGATCAGCCCCAGCATTTT	CASNKRADQPQHF
many	TRBJ2-7	TRBV4-3	15	.	TGCGCCAGCAGCCACAGCTCGCGGGCGGCCTACGAGCAGTACTTC	CASSHSSRAAYEQYF
.	TRBJ1-6	TRBV4-3	17	TRBD1	TGCGCCAGCAGCCAAGATGGGGCAGGGGGCCAGTATTCACCCCTCCACTTT	CASSQDGAGGQYSPLHF
few	TRBJ2-5	TRBV27	14	TRBD2	TGTGCCAGCAGCATCGGGAGGATTGCAGAGACCCAGTACTTC	CASSIGRIAETQYF
.	TRBJ2-3	TRBV6-1	20	.	TGTGCCAGCAGTGGTCTCCTTGGGTTGGGGGGGGCCTGGGGCACAGATACGCAGTATTTT	CASSGLLGLGGAWGTDTQYF
.	TRBJ2-2	TRBV6-5	17	.	TGTGCCAGCAGTTATTCCGCTGTACGACCGAACACCGGGGAGCTGTTTTTT	CASSYSAVRPNTGELFF
few	TRBJ1-4	TRBV10-3	17	.	TGTGCCATCAGTGAGTCCCGCCCAGGGACAACTAATGAAAAACTGTTTTTT	CAISESRPGTTNEKLFF
many	TRBJ2-1	TRBV7-8	10	.	TGTGCCATCAGTCTGAATGAGCAGTTCTTC	CAISLNEQFF
few	TRBJ1-1	TRBV5-6	13	.	TGTGCCAGCAGCTTGGGGCAGGGAAATAGAGCTTTCTTT	CASSLGQGNRAFF
few	TRBJ1-2	TRBV12-3/TRBV12-4	17	.	TGTGCCAGCAGCCTAGCGCGTGGCCAGGCGCGTAACTATGGCTACACCTTC	CASSLARGQARNYGYTF
few	TRBJ1-1	TRBV19	14	.	TGTGCCAGTAGTATGTACGTTATGAACACTGAAGCTTTCTTT	CASSMYVMNTEAFF
.	TRBJ1-1	TRBV25-1	12	.	TGTGCCAGCAGTGAATCCGGGCCTGAAGCTTTCTTT	CASSESGPEAFF
.	TRBJ2-5	TRBV6-5	15	.	TGTGCCAGCAGTTACGTGGCCGGAGAGGCAGAGACCCAGTACTTC	CASSYVAGEAETQYF
.	TRBJ2-7	TRBV5-1	14	.	TGCGCCAGCAGCTTGGGGGGGCGGCAATACGAGCAGTACTTC	CASSLGGRQYEQYF
many	TRBJ1-1	TRBV4-3	18	TRBD1	TGCGCCAGCAGCCAAGATCTGTCCGGACAGGGCCTGAACACTGAAGCTTTCTTT	CASSQDLSGQGLNTEAFF